This T cell receptor (beta chain) was sequenced for a study of cytomegalovirus exposure and HLA in healthy donors. The primer mix had 60 Vbeta and 13 Jbeta primers. Generated by immunoSEQ multiplex PCR, the TCRdb table keeps only in-frame clones and is missing some. Of approximately 100,000 clones listed, 74% are singletons. The CDR3 loop spans 14 amino acids. Trimming took 1 base from V and 4 from J; bases not matched to a gene: 3. Germline V CDR1 and CDR2: SGHRS, YFSETQ. The rearrangement joins TRBV5-1 to TRBJ2-7; TRBD1 aligns across 9 bases. The clonotype originates from a man aged 45 to 65 in good health and CMV-seropositive. The material sequenced was PBMCs. The CDR3 DNA reads TGCGCCAGCAGCTTGACAGGGGGCGGATACGAGCAGTACTTC. Its translation: CASSLTGGGYEQYF.